The source of this TCR beta chain is a study of regulatory T cells in long-lasting Graves disease. Arm-PCR of CDR3 regions and iRepertoire HTBI primers were the basis on which TCR beta libraries were built. MiXCR was run by TCRdb on the multiplex PCR reads, yielding one entry per CDR3 protein. Among 600,000 to 800,000 distinct CDR3 sequences listed, about 30% were seen once. A word on this clonotype: What it binds is not known.

The CDR3 length is 14 residues. The germline V gene has CDR1 DFQATT and CDR2 SNEGSKA (reference sequence). Trimming shortened V by 3 bases and J by 11 bases, and 22 bases separated the two germline ends. Findings and caveats of the study: Newly diagnosed Graves' patients exceeded persistent ones in TCR diversity.

Sample time point: persistent/refractory GD, antithyroid drugs over 5 years with positive TRAb. Following extraction of RNA from PBMCs, that RNA was used to make the TCR library. The TCR sequence derives from a female donor with Graves disease. The V call is TRBV20-1, the J call TRBJ1-1, with D possibly being TRBD1 (5 bases). This material consisted of peripheral blood mononuclear cells (PBMCs), taken when the disease was refractory, from a patient treated with antithyroid drugs. The CDR3 bases are TGCAGTGCTAGCACTCCCCAACCCCGGGACGGGGCTTTCTTT. It encodes CSASTPQPRDGAFF.